The text below deals with one T cell receptor (beta chain). Its antigen is still unknown. The entry originates in a study of vaccination effects on CD4 cells after COVID-19. The method was immunoSEQ multiplex PCR; TCRdb's version includes in-frame clones alone and lacks a portion of them. The table includes more than 20,000 clones, approximately 81% detected once. From germline, CDR1 is KGHDR and CDR2 SFDVKD. Trimming cost V 6 bases and J 4 bases; bases outside gene matches: 7. This CDR3 comprises 15 residues. Whole-study findings and limits: Early post-infection timepoints were missing from the study, which also had few convalescent patients.

Viral peptide pool expansion of antigen-specific CD4+ T cells preceded sequencing in the ViraFEST assay. When less than 11 days of culture had elapsed, CD4+ T cells were isolated. People in the vaccine group had not been infected with SARS-CoV-2 before, and their nucleocapsid antibodies were negative. This TCR was sampled from a human donor who received a COVID-19 vaccine. Sequencing was performed on CD4+ T cells from PBMCs cultured with HCoV-NL63 spike peptides, taken before COVID-19 vaccination. The gene calls are TRBV24-1 and TRBJ1-2, with 10 bases fitting TRBD1. CDR3 sequence reads: CATSSTGGDIYGYTF. The CDR3 DNA reads as TGTGCCACCAGTTCGACAGGGGGCGATATCTATGGCTACACCTTC.